The T cell receptor (beta chain) under discussion was sequenced for a study of blood T cell repertoires in COVID-19. Study-wide context: From T cells, B-cell-depleted T cells, or PBMCs came the material, which was cDNA or gDNA.

Original analysis: Reference gene primer amplification gave nucleated cell count estimates. The protocol was immunoSEQ multiplex PCR, while the TCRdb copy is restricted to in-frame clones and leaves out a portion. V, J and clone size derive from that table, while D and trimming were established from the DNA sequence. Of about 330,000 clones in the sample, roughly 90% were seen once. CDR3 size: 15 residues. V was clipped by 5 bases and J by 3 bases; unmatched bases: 4. CDR1 is SGHNT and CDR2 is YYREEE in the germline V gene (reference sequence). The TCR comes from a woman in her forties or fifties with active or convalescent COVID-19. The V call is TRBV5-4, the J call TRBJ2-2, with 10 bases fitting TRBD2. Sequenced material: peripheral blood. CDR3 region: CASRMTSGYTGELFF. The CDR3 bases are TGTGCCAGCAGAATGACTAGCGGGTACACCGGGGAGCTGTTTTTT.